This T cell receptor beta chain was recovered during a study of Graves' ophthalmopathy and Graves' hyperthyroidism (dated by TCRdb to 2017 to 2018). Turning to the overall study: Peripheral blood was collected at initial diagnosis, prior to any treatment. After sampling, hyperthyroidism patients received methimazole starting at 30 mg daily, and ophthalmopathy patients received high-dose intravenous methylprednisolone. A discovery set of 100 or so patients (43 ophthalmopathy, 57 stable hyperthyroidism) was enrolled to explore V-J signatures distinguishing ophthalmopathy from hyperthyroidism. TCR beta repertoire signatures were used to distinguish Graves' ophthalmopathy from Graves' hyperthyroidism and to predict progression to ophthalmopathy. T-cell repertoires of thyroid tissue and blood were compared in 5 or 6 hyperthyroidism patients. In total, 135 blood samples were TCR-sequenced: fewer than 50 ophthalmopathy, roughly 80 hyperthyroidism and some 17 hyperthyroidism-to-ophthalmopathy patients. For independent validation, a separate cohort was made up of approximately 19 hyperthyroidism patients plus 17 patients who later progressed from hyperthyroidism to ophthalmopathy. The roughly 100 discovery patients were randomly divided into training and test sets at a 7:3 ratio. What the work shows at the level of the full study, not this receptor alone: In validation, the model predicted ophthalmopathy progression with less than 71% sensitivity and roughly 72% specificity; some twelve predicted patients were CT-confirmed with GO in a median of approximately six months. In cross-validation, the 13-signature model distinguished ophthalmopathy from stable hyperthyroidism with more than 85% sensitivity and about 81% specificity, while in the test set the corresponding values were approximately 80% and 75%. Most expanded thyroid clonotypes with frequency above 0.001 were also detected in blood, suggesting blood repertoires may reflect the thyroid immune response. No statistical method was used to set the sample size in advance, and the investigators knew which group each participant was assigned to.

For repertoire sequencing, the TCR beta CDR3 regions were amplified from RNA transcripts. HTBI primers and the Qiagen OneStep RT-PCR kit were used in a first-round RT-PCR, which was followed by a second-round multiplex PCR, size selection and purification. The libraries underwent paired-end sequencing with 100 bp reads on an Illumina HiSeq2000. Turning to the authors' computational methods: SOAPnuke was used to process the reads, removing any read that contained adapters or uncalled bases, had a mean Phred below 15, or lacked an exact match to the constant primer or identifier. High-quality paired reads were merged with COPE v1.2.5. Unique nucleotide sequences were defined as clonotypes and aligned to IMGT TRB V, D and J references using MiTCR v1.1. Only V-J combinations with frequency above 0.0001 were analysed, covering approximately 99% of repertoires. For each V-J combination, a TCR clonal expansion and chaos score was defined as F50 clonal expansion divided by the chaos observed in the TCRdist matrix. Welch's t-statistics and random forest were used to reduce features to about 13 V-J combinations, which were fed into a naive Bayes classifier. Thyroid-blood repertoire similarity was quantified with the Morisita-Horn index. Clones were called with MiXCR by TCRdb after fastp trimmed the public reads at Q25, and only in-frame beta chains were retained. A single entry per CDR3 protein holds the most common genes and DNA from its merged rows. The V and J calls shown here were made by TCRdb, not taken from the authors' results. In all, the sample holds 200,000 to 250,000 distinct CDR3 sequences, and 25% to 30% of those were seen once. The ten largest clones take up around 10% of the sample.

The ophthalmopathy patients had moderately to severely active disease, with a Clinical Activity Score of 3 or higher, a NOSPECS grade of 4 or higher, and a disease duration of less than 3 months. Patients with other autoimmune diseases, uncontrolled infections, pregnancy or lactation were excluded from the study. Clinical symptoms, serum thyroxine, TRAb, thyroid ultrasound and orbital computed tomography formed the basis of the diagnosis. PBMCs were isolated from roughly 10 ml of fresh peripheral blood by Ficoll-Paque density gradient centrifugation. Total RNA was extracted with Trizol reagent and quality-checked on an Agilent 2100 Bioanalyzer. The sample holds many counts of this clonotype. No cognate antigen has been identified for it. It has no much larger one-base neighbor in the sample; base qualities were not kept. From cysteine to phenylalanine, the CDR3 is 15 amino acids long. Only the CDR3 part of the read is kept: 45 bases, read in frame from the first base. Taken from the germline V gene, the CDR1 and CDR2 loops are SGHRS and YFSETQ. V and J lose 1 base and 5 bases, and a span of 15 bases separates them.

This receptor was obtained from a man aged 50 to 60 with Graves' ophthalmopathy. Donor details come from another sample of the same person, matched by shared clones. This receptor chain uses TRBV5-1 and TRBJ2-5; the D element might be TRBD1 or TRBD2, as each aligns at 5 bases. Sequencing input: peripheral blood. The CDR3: CASSLILGPAETQYF. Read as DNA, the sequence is TGCGCCAGCAGCTTGATCTTGGGACCCGCCGAGACCCAGTACTTC.